This is a list of T cell receptor beta chains from one sample in a study of cytomegalovirus exposure and HLA in healthy donors. The repertoire was sequenced with immunoSEQ multiplex PCR; TCRdb's copy has only in-frame clones and lacks some. Altogether roughly 190,000 clones are present, about nine tenths being singletons, with the ten largest covering around 7.2%. Material for sequencing was PBMCs. These receptors all stem from a man younger than 45 in good health and CMV-seropositive. The CDR3 runs from the conserved cysteine through the conserved F or W. The D gene is left open where the match is weak. The size entry is marked missing in some rows and otherwise reads once, few, many or a size class.

D gene	J gene	clone size	V gene	CDR3 protein	CDR3 DNA
TRBD2	TRBJ2-5	NA	TRBV5-6	CASSLYGGGLQETQYF	TGTGCCAGCAGCTTGTATGGGGGAGGGCTCCAAGAGACCCAGTACTTC
TRBD2	TRBJ2-1	NA	TRBV25-1	CASSDSGGYNEQFF	TGTGCCAGCAGTGACAGCGGGGGCTACAATGAGCAGTTCTTC
NA	TRBJ1-2	NA	TRBV7-9	CASSPPYPGGDYGYTF	TGTGCCAGCAGTCCCCCATACCCGGGGGGGGACTATGGCTACACCTTC
TRBD1	TRBJ2-1	NA	TRBV11-1	CASSFRGNEQFF	TGTGCCAGCAGCTTCAGGGGGAATGAGCAGTTCTTC
TRBD1	TRBJ1-1	NA	TRBV9	CASSPEMWQGANTEAFF	TGTGCCAGCAGCCCGGAGATGTGGCAGGGGGCGAACACTGAAGCTTTCTTT
TRBD2	TRBJ2-2	NA	TRBV5-1	CASSIGLAITGELFF	TGCGCCAGCAGCATTGGACTAGCGATCACCGGGGAGCTGTTTTTT
TRBD1	TRBJ2-7	NA	TRBV28	CASSFRGTGQFYEQYF	TGTGCCAGCAGCTTCCGTGGGACAGGACAATTCTACGAGCAGTACTTC
NA	TRBJ1-2	NA	TRBV7-2	CASSLGSGYTF	TGTGCCAGCAGCTTGGGGAGCGGCTACACCTTC
NA	TRBJ2-1	NA	TRBV29-1	CSVEVGFWVNEQFF	TGCAGCGTTGAAGTCGGGTTCTGGGTTAATGAGCAGTTCTTC
TRBD1	TRBJ1-2	NA	TRBV5-6	CATSGGQGFGYTF	TGTGCCACCAGCGGAGGACAGGGGTTTGGCTACACCTTC
NA	TRBJ2-7	NA	TRBV27	CASSSRRQGGSYEQYF	TGTGCCAGCAGCTCTCGAAGACAGGGAGGCTCCTACGAGCAGTACTTC
NA	TRBJ1-4	NA	TRBV11-2	CASSATATNEKLFF	TGTGCCAGCAGCGCGACAGCAACTAATGAAAAACTGTTTTTT
TRBD2	TRBJ2-1	NA	TRBV6-5	CASTRSGRAYNEQFF	TGTGCCAGCACCCGTAGCGGGAGAGCTTACAATGAGCAGTTCTTC
TRBD2	TRBJ2-1	once	TRBV29-1	CSVWGGGQGNEQFF	TGCAGCGTGTGGGGGGGAGGTCAGGGCAATGAGCAGTTCTTC
NA	TRBJ2-2	NA	TRBV7-3	CASSLGASTGELFF	TGTGCCAGCAGCTTAGGGGCTAGCACCGGGGAGCTGTTTTTT
NA	TRBJ2-3	once	TRBV6-5	CAVRTRSSDTQYF	TGTGCCGTTCGAACCCGAAGTTCCGATACGCAGTATTTT
NA	TRBJ1-2	NA	TRBV11-2	CASSTPRGNYGYTF	TGTGCCAGCAGCACCCCGCGAGGGAACTATGGCTACACCTTC
TRBD1	TRBJ2-1	NA	TRBV11-1	CASSFSGTGNYNEQFF	TGTGCCAGCAGCTTTTCCGGGACAGGAAACTACAATGAGCAGTTCTTC
TRBD1	TRBJ2-2	NA	TRBV18	CASSPEGQGATGELFF	TGTGCCAGCTCACCCGAGGGACAGGGGGCAACGGGGGAGCTGTTTTTT
TRBD1	TRBJ2-7	NA	TRBV6-5	CASSPDRDRAYEQYF	TGTGCCAGCAGCCCCGACCGGGACAGAGCCTACGAGCAGTACTTC
NA	TRBJ2-5	NA	TRBV7-3	CASSLMGGAETQYF	TGTGCCAGCAGCTTAATGGGGGGTGCCGAGACCCAGTACTTC
NA	TRBJ2-2	once	TRBV6-5	CASSYRGEYTGELFF	TGTGCCAGCAGTTACAGGGGGGAATACACCGGGGAGCTGTTTTTT
TRBD1	TRBJ1-2	once	TRBV7-9	CASSPRTGGGPPSGYGYTF	TGTGCCAGCAGCCCCCGGACAGGGGGCGGACCTCCTAGTGGTTATGGCTACACCTTC
NA	TRBJ2-2	NA	TRBV5-1	CASSLDLKSCFF	NA
NA	TRBJ1-2	NA	TRBV5-1	CASSLDGGPADTF	TGCGCCAGCAGCTTGGATGGGGGCCCGGCGGACACCTTC
TRBD1	TRBJ1-4	once	TRBV5-1	CASSPRDSGSEKLFF	TGCGCCAGCAGCCCACGGGACAGCGGGTCGGAAAAACTGTTTTTT
TRBD1	TRBJ1-6	NA	TRBV11-2	CASSRYAGQGAYNSPLHF	TGTGCCAGCAGCCGTTACGCCGGACAGGGGGCCTATAATTCACCCCTCCACTTT
TRBD2	TRBJ2-7	NA	TRBV7-2	CASSLGLAGIYEQYF	TGTGCCAGCAGCTTAGGGCTAGCGGGGATATACGAGCAGTACTTC
NA	TRBJ1-4	NA	TRBV7-2	CASSLRPPTNEKLFF	TGTGCCAGCAGCCTGAGGCCACCAACTAATGAAAAACTGTTTTTT
TRBD1	TRBJ2-7	NA	TRBV27	CASRGRDRALNYEQYF	TGTGCCAGCAGGGGCCGGGACAGGGCGTTAAACTACGAGCAGTACTTC
TRBD1	TRBJ2-7	NA	TRBV11-3	CASSTRDSSYEQYF	TGTGCCAGCAGCACTCGGGACAGTTCCTACGAGCAGTACTTC
NA	TRBJ2-1	NA	TRBV2	CASSELRQVSAEQFF	TGTGCCAGCAGTGAGCTGCGCCAAGTTAGCGCCGAGCAGTTCTTC
TRBD1	TRBJ1-2	NA	TRBV7-2	CASGDRGGCGHGYTF	TGTGCCAGCGGTGACAGGGGGGGATGTGGCCATGGCTACACCTTC
NA	TRBJ2-3	NA	TRBV4-1	CASSPAGGVGELDTQYF	TGCGCCAGCAGCCCAGCAGGAGGAGTGGGTGAATTAGATACGCAGTATTTT
TRBD2	TRBJ2-4	NA	TRBV6-5	CASSLMGGAKNIQYF	TGTGCCAGCAGCCTGATGGGGGGGGCCAAAAACATTCAGTACTTC
TRBD2	TRBJ2-3	NA	TRBV4-1	CASSQPSGGWTDTQYF	TGCGCCAGCAGCCAACCCTCGGGAGGGTGGACAGATACGCAGTATTTT
NA	TRBJ2-7	NA	TRBV29-1	CSVEDRTTGYEQYF	TGCAGCGTTGAAGATCGGACAACGGGTTACGAGCAGTACTTC
NA	TRBJ2-7	NA	TRBV14	CASSQISGEQYF	TGTGCCAGCAGCCAGATCTCGGGGGAACAGTACTTC
TRBD1	TRBJ1-1	NA	TRBV11-3	CASSPRQGGAEAFF	TGTGCCAGCAGCCCAAGACAGGGGGGAGCTGAAGCTTTCTTT
TRBD1	TRBJ1-4	NA	TRBV29-1	CSVGWQGAYDEKLFF	TGCAGCGTTGGATGGCAGGGGGCGTACGATGAAAAACTGTTTTTT
NA	TRBJ2-2	NA	TRBV5-1	CARKKQGRLAGELFF	TGCGCCAGAAAGAAGCAGGGGCGCTTGGCCGGGGAGCTGTTTTTT
NA	TRBJ2-2	once	TRBV4-1	CASSHRQANTGELFF	TGCGCCAGCAGCCACCGACAGGCGAACACCGGGGAGCTGTTTTTT
NA	TRBJ2-1	NA	TRBV5-1	CASSLYNEQFF	TGCGCCAGCAGCCTTTACAATGAGCAGTTCTTC
TRBD2	TRBJ2-5	few	TRBV10-3	CAISDPGLAQETQYF	TGTGCCATCAGTGATCCGGGACTAGCGCAAGAGACCCAGTACTTC
TRBD2	TRBJ2-1	once	TRBV28	CASSLSNSGGDEQFF	TGTGCCAGCAGTTTATCAAACAGTGGGGGGGATGAGCAGTTCTTC